The 11 T cell receptor beta chains below all came from one sample that was sequenced in a study of T cells in Graves' hyperthyroidism and ophthalmopathy. Researchers took RNA transcripts and amplified the TCR beta CDR3 regions from them. A first-round RT-PCR of the TCR CDR3 used the HTBI primer set. One entry per CDR3 protein results from TCRdb running MiXCR on the multiplex PCR reads. Among about 400,000 distinct CDR3 sequences listed, under 15% were seen once. The sample taken for sequencing was blood. The receptors stem from a woman aged 30 to 39 with Graves' hyperthyroidism.

This clonotype turned up a few times. V is TRBV6-6 and J is TRBJ1-2; TRBD1 aligns across 8 bases. CDR1 and CDR2 (germline): MNHNY, SVGAGI (reference sequence). Trimming removed 2 bases from V and 5 bases from J; junction bases left unmatched: 10. The CDR3 is 16 amino acids. CDR3 sequence (DNA): TGTGCCAGCAGTTACGGACAGGGTCGCGCCGAATATGGCTACACCTTC. Translating gives CASSYGQGRAEYGYTF.

The table lists this clonotype with many counts. The CDR3 nucleotides read TGTGCCAGCAGCTTAGAACAGGGGCCCTATAATTCACCCCTCCACTTT. Its protein is CASSLEQGPYNSPLHF. The chain links TRBV7-2 to TRBJ1-6, with 7 bases that match TRBD1. Per the germline V gene, CDR1 is SGHTA and CDR2 is FQGNSA. The CDR3 sequence is 16 residues long. V lost 1 base to trimming and J lost 2 bases; unmatched junction nucleotides: 2.

The table lists this clonotype with a few counts. The rearrangement joins TRBV20-1 to TRBJ1-2; 7 bases agree with TRBD1. The CDR3 consists of 15 residues. Trimming removed 3 bases from V and 4 bases from J; junction bases left unmatched: 11. CDR1 and CDR2 (germline): DFQATT, SNEGSKA (reference sequence). CDR3 nucleotides: TGCAGTGCTAGTCAGGCAGGGACAGTCTCCTATGGCTACACCTTC. Residues: CSASQAGTVSYGYTF.

For this clonotype: A much larger clone lies one base from this, so it may be a read error. The chain carries TRBV7-2 and TRBJ2-2; D possibly corresponds to TRBD2 (6 bases). Germline CDR1 is SGHTA and CDR2 is FQGNSA. The CDR3 runs 16 residues. The CDR3: CAGSSRLGSNTGELFF. Here the CDR3 DNA reads TGTGCCGGCAGTTCCAGACTAGGTTCGAACACCGGGGAGCTGTTTTTT.

V gene TRBV20-1 combines with J gene TRBJ2-1, with D possibly being TRBD2 (6 bases). This CDR3 has 17 residues. V shed 0 bases and J shed 4 bases, with 19 bases lying between them. Per germline, CDR1 DFQATT and CDR2 SNEGSKA (reference sequence). Here the CDR3 DNA reads TGCAGTGCTAGAGAGCTCTATAGCGGAAGAACGTACAATGAGCAGTTCTTC. As protein: CSARELYSGRTYNEQFF.

This clonotype was seen more than once but under ten times. A much larger clone differs from this one at a single base, so this may be a read error. The chain has TRBV12-3 or TRBV12-4 and TRBJ1-1; D is possibly TRBD1 (6 bases). With 4 bases removed from V and 4 bases from J, the gap between germline ends came to 16 bases. This CDR3 region has 15 residues. The CDR3 reads CASSYEDRMSTEAFF. In DNA form, the CDR3 reads TGTGCCAGCAGTTACGAGGACAGAATGAGCACTGAAGCTTTCTTT.

This chain joins TRBV3-1 and TRBJ2-4, with a weak D call TRBD1 (6 bases). CDR3 length: 14 residues. V lost 0 bases to trimming and J lost 9 bases, with 12 bases between them. Germline V gene sequence: CDR1 LGHDT, CDR2 YNNKEL (reference sequence). The CDR3 spells CASSQERGIGIQYF. CDR3 sequence (DNA): TGTGCCAGCAGCCAAGAGAGGGGGATTGGCATTCAGTACTTC.

The J gene is TRBJ2-1, the V gene TRBV25-1, with 10 bases identical to TRBD2. V shed 5 bases, J shed 2 bases, and the junction held 3 bases outside the gene matches. Germline lookup yields CDR1 MGHDK and CDR2 SYGVNS. The CDR3 runs to 15 residues. CDR3 protein: CASSISGRPYNEQFF. In nucleotides, the CDR3 is TGTGCCAGCAGTATTAGCGGGAGGCCCTACAATGAGCAGTTCTTC.

The chain employs TRBV6-1 and TRBJ2-2; weak D call: TRBD2 (6 bases). Germline V gives CDR1 MNHNS, CDR2 SASEGT. CDR3 size: 14 residues. Deletions cut 4 bases from V and 3 bases from J, with 9 bases between. The CDR3 nucleotides are TGTGCCAGCAGTGGCGGGACCCACACCGGGGAGCTGTTTTTT. It is translated as CASSGGTHTGELFF.

This clonotype was seen repeatedly, ten times or more. The chain links TRBV27 to TRBJ2-7; TRBD1 matches 8 bases. The V and J ends lost 4 bases and 5 bases, in that order; junction bases with no gene match: 7. Germline CDR1 reads MNHEY; CDR2 reads SMNVEV (reference sequence). This CDR3 is built from 14 residues. CDR3 amino acids: CASSSDRATDEQYF. CDR3 nucleotide sequence: TGTGCCAGCAGTTCGGACAGGGCAACTGACGAGCAGTACTTC.

This clonotype was observed a few times. This chain joins TRBV6-1 and TRBJ2-2, with a possible D match to TRBD1 (5 bases). In germline, CDR1 is MNHNS, CDR2 SASEGT. The CDR3 sequence is 14 residues long. V lost 5 bases and J 7 bases, leaving 14 bases between the germline ends. In nucleotides, the CDR3 is TGTGCCAGCAGTAGGGGTTATTCGGGCGGGGAGCTGTTTTTT. It codes for CASSRGYSGGELFF.